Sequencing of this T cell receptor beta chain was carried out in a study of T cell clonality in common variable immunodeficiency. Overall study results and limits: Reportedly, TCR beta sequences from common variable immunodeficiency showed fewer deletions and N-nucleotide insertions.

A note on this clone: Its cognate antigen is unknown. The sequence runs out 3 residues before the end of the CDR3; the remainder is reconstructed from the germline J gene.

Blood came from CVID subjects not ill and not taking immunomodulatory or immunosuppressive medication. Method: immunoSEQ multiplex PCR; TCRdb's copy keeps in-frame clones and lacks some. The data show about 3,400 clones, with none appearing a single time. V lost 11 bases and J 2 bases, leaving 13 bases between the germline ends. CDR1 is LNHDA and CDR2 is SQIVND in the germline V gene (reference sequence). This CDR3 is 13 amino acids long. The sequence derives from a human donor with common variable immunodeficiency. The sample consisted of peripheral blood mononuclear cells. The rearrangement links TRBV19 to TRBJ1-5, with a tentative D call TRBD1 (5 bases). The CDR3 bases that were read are TGTGCCGGGGGGGGACGCGGCAATCAGCCC. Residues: CAGGGRGNQP. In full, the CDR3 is CAGGGRGNQPQHF.